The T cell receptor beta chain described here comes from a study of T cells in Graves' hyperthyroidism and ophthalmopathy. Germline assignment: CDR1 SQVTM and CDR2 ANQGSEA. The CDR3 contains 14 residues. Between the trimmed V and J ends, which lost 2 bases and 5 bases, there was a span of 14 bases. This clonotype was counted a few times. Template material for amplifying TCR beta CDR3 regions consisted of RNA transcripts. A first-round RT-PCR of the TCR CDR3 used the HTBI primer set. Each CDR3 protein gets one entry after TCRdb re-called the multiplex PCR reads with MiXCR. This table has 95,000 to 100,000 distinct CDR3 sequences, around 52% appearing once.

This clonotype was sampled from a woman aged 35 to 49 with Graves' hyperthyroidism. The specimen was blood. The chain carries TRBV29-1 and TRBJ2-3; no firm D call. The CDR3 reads CSVEISFVGDTQYF. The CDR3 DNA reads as TGCAGCGTTGAAATCTCATTCGTCGGAGATACGCAGTATTTT.